What follows are 25 T cell receptor beta chains derived from one specimen sequenced in a study of a mutant IDH1 vaccine in newly diagnosed glioma. Measured with immunoSEQ multiplex PCR; TCRdb has only the in-frame clones, and not every one. The sample shows around 30,000 clones, over 60% of them seen only once. The time point denotes: baseline, week 1 (first vaccination visit). Specified treatment: pre-vaccination baseline after standard-of-care therapy. The sequences come from peripheral blood mononuclear cells (PBMCs), collected from a glioma patient treated with radiotherapy, temozolomide or both. All receptors come from a man aged 50-59 years with glioma. Some clones in this sample may be carry-over from other donors' samples.

This chain links TRBV6-6 with TRBJ1-3; 7 bases are shared with TRBD1. Germline V CDR1 and CDR2: MNHNY, SVGAGI (reference sequence). After removal of 5 bases from V and 0 bases from J, the junction contained 7 bases not matched to a gene. CDR3 length: 16 residues. This CDR3 reads CASSPRRGFSGNTIYF. The DNA for the CDR3 is TGTGCCAGCAGTCCCCGCAGGGGGTTCTCTGGAAACACCATATATTTT.

The chain links TRBV6-1 to TRBJ1-2; D is undetermined. V was shortened by 7 bases and J by 5 bases, with 11 bases between the two germline ends. The CDR3 covers 12 residues. CDR1 and CDR2 from the germline V gene are MNHNS and SASEGT. The CDR3 coding sequence is TGTGCCAGCACCCAGGCCGGATATGGCTACACCTTC. Translated: CASTQAGYGYTF.

The chain is built from TRBV5-1 and TRBJ2-5; D not resolved. The CDR3 length is 14 residues. The V end was cut by 1 base, the J end by 4 bases, with 11 bases between. CDR1 is SGHRS, CDR2 YFSETQ, per germline. The CDR3 region is CASSLTEMGETQYF. The CDR3 region has the DNA TGCGCCAGCAGCTTGACAGAGATGGGAGAGACCCAGTACTTC.

The chain combines TRBV6-6 with TRBJ2-7, with D possibly being TRBD2 (5 bases). The V gene's germline CDR1 is MNHNY and CDR2 SVGAGI (reference sequence). The CDR3 runs 13 residues. This chain's CDR3 is CATRVGSSYEQYF. The CDR3 DNA follows: TGTGCTACGCGAGTGGGGAGCTCCTACGAGCAGTACTTC.

This chain uses TRBV7-2 with TRBJ2-7, with unresolved D. The V end was cut by 4 bases, the J end by 3 bases, with 10 bases between. The germline gives CDR1 SGHTA, CDR2 FQGNSA. The length of the CDR3 is 13 residues. The DNA for the CDR3 is TGTGCCAGCAGCTCACGGCAGGACTACGAGCAGTACTTC. Its translation: CASSSRQDYEQYF.

This sequence joins TRBV15 and TRBJ1-5, with D hard to call. There are 12 residues in the CDR3. V lost 0 bases to trimming and J lost 7 bases, with 4 bases between them. Germline CDR1 and CDR2: LNHNV and YYDKDF (reference sequence). In nucleotides, the CDR3 is TGTGCCACCAGCAGAGACCAACAGCCCCAGCATTTT. It encodes CATSRDQQPQHF.

This chain joins TRBV6-5 and TRBJ2-7; D is unresolved. This CDR3 is 12 amino acids long. Trimming left V 6 bases short and J 5 bases short, with 11 bases between. The germline gives CDR1 MNHEY, CDR2 SVGAGI. CDR3 nucleotide sequence: TGTGCCAGCAGCCCTAGGTTTAACGAGCAGTACTTC. The encoded protein is CASSPRFNEQYF.

A single count supports this clone. The chain has TRBV19 and TRBJ1-4; the match to TRBD1 covers 7 bases. Germline CDR1 reads LNHDA; CDR2 reads SQIVND (reference sequence). The CDR3 has 13 amino acids. V shed 5 bases, J shed 12 bases, and the junction held 9 bases outside the gene matches. The CDR3 DNA sequence: TGTGCCAGTAGTCCCGAGGACAGGCTGCAACTGTTTTTT. Translating it yields CASSPEDRLQLFF.

The J gene is TRBJ2-7, the V gene TRBV21-1; the table names TRBD1, a call not compared with the DNA. TRBV21-1 counts as a pseudogene. This CDR3 has 16 residues. CDR3 amino acids: CASRRPGTPFSYEQYF. The DNA for the CDR3 is TGTGCCAGCAGGCGACCCGGGACACCGTTCTCCTACGAGCAGTACTTC.

J is TRBJ1-1 and V is TRBV7-9, with TRBD1 as a possible D gene (6 bases). V was cut by 6 bases and J by 7 bases, with 21 bases left in between. The CDR3 runs 15 residues. Germline assignment: CDR1 SEHNR and CDR2 FQNEAQ (reference sequence). CDR3 residues: CASSPQLQGRSEAFF. Written as DNA, the CDR3 is TGTGCCAGCAGTCCCCAGTTACAGGGCCGTAGTGAAGCTTTCTTT.

The chain is built from TRBV27 and TRBJ1-5, with unresolved D. V lost 5 bases and J lost 7, with 15 bases in between. Germline CDR1 is MNHEY and CDR2 is SMNVEV (reference sequence). The CDR3 is 14 amino acids. The CDR3 spells CASSQGGTGQPQHF. CDR3 DNA: TGTGCCAGCAGTCAAGGAGGTACTGGACAGCCCCAGCATTTT.

This sequence joins TRBV1 and TRBJ2-7; whether TRBD1, the table's D call, matches the DNA was not checked. TRBV1 is labeled a pseudogene. The CDR3 consists of 13 residues. The CDR3 loop is CTSSQEPAYEQYF. In nucleotides, the CDR3 is TGCACCAGCAGCCAAGAACCAGCCTACGAGCAGTACTTC.

This chain links TRBV19 with TRBJ1-2, with D possibly matching TRBD1 (6 bases). Germline V lookup: CDR1 LNHDA, CDR2 SQIVND (reference sequence). V was trimmed by 7 bases and J by 6 bases, leaving 18 bases between them. This CDR3 has 14 residues. The CDR3 sequence: CASNHRAFENGYTF. DNA for the CDR3: TGTGCCAGTAACCACAGGGCGTTTGAAAATGGCTACACCTTC.

J is TRBJ1-4 and V is TRBV6-6; D is unclear. Per the germline V gene, CDR1 is MNHNY and CDR2 is SVGAGI (reference sequence). Deletions cut 0 bases from V and 8 bases from J, with 10 bases between. The CDR3 covers 14 residues. The CDR3 coding sequence is TGTGCCAGCAGTTACTCGGCGGGGAGAGAAAAACTGTTTTTT. Translated: CASSYSAGREKLFF.

The rearrangement links TRBV6-4 to TRBJ2-2; 14 positions match TRBD2. Germline CDR1 reads MRHNA; CDR2 reads SNTAGT. Trimming removed 0 bases from V and 3 bases from J; junction bases left unmatched: 0. This CDR3 has 17 residues. Written as DNA, the CDR3 is TGTGCCAGCAGTGACTCGACTAGCGGGGGGGACACCGGGGAGCTGTTTTTT. The encoded protein is CASSDSTSGGDTGELFF.

The CDR3 sequence is CAWAVGETQYF. The CDR3 bases are TGTGCCTGGGCGGTGGGGGAGACCCAGTACTTC. The genes are TRBV30 and TRBJ2-5; no firm D call. Per germline, CDR1 GTSNPN and CDR2 SVGIG (reference sequence). V lost 5 bases and J lost 5, with 9 bases in between. The CDR3 totals 11 residues.

About this clone: It is unclear where the CDR3 begins or ends on the DNA, so no DNA is shown, and the CDR3 is as TCRdb lists it. This chain uses TRBV28 with TRBJ2-7; the tabulated D call, TRBD2, remains unverified against the DNA. Per the germline V gene, CDR1 is MDHEN and CDR2 is SYDVKM. With termini counted, the CDR3 has 14 amino acids. The CDR3 is CASSLMSVASGALF.

The V call is TRBV19, the J call TRBJ1-6; D perhaps matches TRBD1 (5 bases). The CDR3 sequence is 18 residues long. Trimming cost V 5 bases and J 0 bases, with 17 bases left between them. Germline CDR1 reads LNHDA; CDR2 reads SQIVND (reference sequence). CDR3 sequence reads: CASSFGLLGASYNSPLHF. For the CDR3, the DNA is TGTGCCAGTAGTTTCGGACTACTTGGGGCCTCCTATAATTCACCCCTCCACTTT. Full variable domain (missing parts from reference TRBV19 and TRBJ1-6): DGGITQSPKYLFRKEGQNVTLSCEQNLNHDAMYWYRQDPGQGLRLIYYSQIVNDFQKGDIAEGYSVSREKKESFPLTVTSAQKNPTAFYLCASSFGLLGASYNSPLHFGNGTRLTVT.

The chain combines TRBV5-1 with TRBJ2-5; D not certain. Per germline, CDR1 SGHRS and CDR2 YFSETQ. Between the trimmed V and J ends, which lost 0 bases and 3 bases, there was a span of 9 bases. The CDR3 has 14 residues. This chain's CDR3 is CASSLDSPKETQYF. CDR3 nucleotides: TGCGCCAGCAGCTTGGACAGCCCCAAAGAGACCCAGTACTTC.

The chain links TRBV6-6 to TRBJ1-3, with D perhaps TRBD1 (5 bases). The CDR3 sequence is 15 residues long. V lost 6 bases and J lost 3, with 15 bases in between. Germline lookup yields CDR1 MNHNY and CDR2 SVGAGI (reference sequence). The CDR3 here is CASSPGTAVGNTIYF. CDR3 nucleotide sequence: TGTGCCAGCAGCCCAGGGACCGCTGTTGGAAACACCATATATTTT.

The chain carries TRBV6-1 and TRBJ1-5, with no clear D. The CDR3 covers 12 residues. V lost 7 bases to trimming and J lost 5 bases, with 9 bases between them. Germline assignment: CDR1 MNHNS and CDR2 SASEGT. This CDR3 is CASKSAYQPQHF. Here the CDR3 DNA reads TGTGCCAGCAAGTCAGCGTATCAGCCCCAGCATTTT.

The J gene is TRBJ1-1, the V gene TRBV7-9; the D is unclear. The CDR3 has 13 residues. With 3 bases removed from V and 4 bases from J, the gap between germline ends came to 9 bases. Germline CDR1 and CDR2: SEHNR and FQNEAQ (reference sequence). For the CDR3, the DNA is TGTGCCAGCAGCTTCGAAGAGATCACTGAAGCTTTCTTT. Translation: CASSFEEITEAFF. Using reference TRBV7-9 and TRBJ1-1 for the parts outside the CDR3, the full variable domain is DTGVSQNPRHKITKRGQNVTFRCDPISEHNRLYWYRQTLGQGPEFLTYFQNEAQLEKSRLLSDRFSAERPKGSFSTLEIQRTEQGDSAMYLCASSFEEITEAFFGQGTRLTVV.

The CDR3 sequence: CASSVAAILGYTF. Written as DNA, the CDR3 is TGTGCCAGCAGTGTCGCGGCCATCTTAGGCTACACCTTC. The rearrangement joins TRBV2 to TRBJ1-2; D remains ambiguous. V lost 4 bases, J lost 8 bases, and 14 bases lay in between. The CDR3 spans 13 residues. The germline gives CDR1 SNHLY, CDR2 FYNNEI.

V is TRBV19 and J is TRBJ1-5, with 10 bases identical to TRBD1. CDR3 size: 16 residues. Germline V gives CDR1 LNHDA, CDR2 SQIVND (reference sequence). V was pared by 5 bases and J by 5 bases, with 9 bases of the junction left unmatched. CDR3 residues: CASSPLTGGSDQPQHF. CDR3 in DNA: TGTGCCAGTAGTCCCTTGACAGGGGGCTCTGATCAGCCCCAGCATTTT.

In this sample, this clone turned up a few times. The CDR3 loop reads CASRRGRGSNQPQHF. The CDR3 DNA follows: TGTGCCAGCAGGAGGGGCAGAGGAAGCAATCAGCCCCAGCATTTT. This chain uses TRBV2 with TRBJ1-5; TRBD1 might be the D (5 bases). Germline-derived CDR1 and CDR2 are SNHLY and FYNNEI. The CDR3 length is 15 residues. V was pared by 6 bases and J by 1 base, with 13 bases between.